A single sample gave rise to the 31 T cell receptor beta chains below, sequenced in a study of cytomegalovirus exposure and HLA in healthy donors (dated by TCRdb to about 2017). Preparation of the library involved the immunoSEQ multiplex PCR assay. For the multiplex PCR, a mixture combining 60 forward primers for TCR Vbeta segments and 13 reverse primers for TCR Jbeta segments was used. In its TCRdb copy, this immuneACCESS table keeps in-frame sequences only and misses some clones. Where compared with another copy, unresolved V genes explain less than half of these, and the others have no known cause. Across this sample there are approximately 110,000 clones, with 70% to 80% seen only once. The top ten clonotypes cover approximately 5% of the sample. The material sequenced was PBMCs. These receptors all stem from a woman in her 30s in good health and CMV-seropositive.

The chain links TRBV13 to TRBJ1-1, with 7 bases identical to TRBD1. V gave up 3 bases and J gave up 4 bases; unmatched junction bases: 2. The germline CDR1 and CDR2 sequences are PRHDT and FYEKMQ (reference sequence). The CDR3 is 13 residues long. The CDR3 sequence is CASSLDRSTEAFF. The CDR3 nucleotides read TGTGCCAGCAGCTTGGACAGGAGCACTGAAGCTTTCTTT.

As regards this clone: The junction shows a germline mismatch at one end, possibly a read error. The chain combines TRBV7-9 with TRBJ2-5; 9 bases are shared with TRBD1. Germline V gives CDR1 SEHNR, CDR2 FQNEAQ (reference sequence). The CDR3 is made up of 16 amino acids. The CDR3 is CSSSHSKGQGEETQYF. Here the CDR3 DNA reads TGTTCCAGCAGCCATTCGAAGGGACAGGGTGAAGAGACCCAGTACTTC.

V and J are TRBV7-9 and TRBJ1-2; D is ambiguous. Germline CDR1 reads SEHNR; CDR2 reads FQNEAQ (reference sequence). V lost 1 base, J lost 6 bases, and 9 bases lay in between. This CDR3 has 13 residues. In nucleotides, the CDR3 is TGTGCCAGCAGCTTAGGGAGTTATGATGGCTACACCTTC. Translating gives CASSLGSYDGYTF.

V and J are TRBV4-2 and TRBJ1-2, with 8 bases that match TRBD1. The CDR3 has 17 residues. The junction had 7 bases not matched to a gene; V was cut back by 1 base and J by 0 bases. CDR1 and CDR2 from the germline V gene are LGHNA and YNFKEQ. Here the CDR3 DNA reads TGTGCCAGCAGCCAAGGGACAGGGTTTATGGCTAACTATGGCTACACCTTC. Translating gives CASSQGTGFMANYGYTF.

J is TRBJ1-4 and V is TRBV27; D is unresolved. Trimming cost V 0 bases and J 7 bases, with 12 bases left between them. This CDR3 region has 15 residues. Germline CDR1 is MNHEY and CDR2 is SMNVEV (reference sequence). The CDR3, as DNA: TGTGCCAGCAGTTTATCCTACCGGGAAAGTGAAAAACTGTTTTTT. This gives the protein CASSLSYRESEKLFF. Combining the CDR3 with reference TRBV27 and TRBJ1-4 gives the whole variable domain EAQVTQNPRYLITVTGKKLTVTCSQNMNHEYMSWYRQDPGLGLRQIYYSMNVEVTDKGDVPEGYKVSRKEKRNFPLILESPSPNQTSLYFCASSLSYRESEKLFFGSGTQLSVL.

The genes are TRBV27 and TRBJ2-1; 8 nucleotides match TRBD1. The CDR3 is 16 residues long. Germline V gene sequence: CDR1 MNHEY, CDR2 SMNVEV (reference sequence). V shed 5 bases, J shed 7 bases, and the junction held 13 bases outside the gene matches. CDR3: CASSPLMADRVNEQFF. The CDR3 region has the DNA TGTGCCAGCAGTCCCCTTATGGCGGACAGGGTTAATGAGCAGTTCTTC.

The V call is TRBV4-2, the J call TRBJ2-1; 7 positions agree with TRBD2. The trim removed 0 bases at V and 8 bases at J, leaving 13 bases unmatched. Germline V CDR1 and CDR2: LGHNA, YNFKEQ. CDR3 size: 17 residues. CDR3 nucleotides: TGTGCCAGCAGCCAAGAGGGTGGGAGGGCCCTCACCTATGAGCAGTTCTTC. It yields the protein CASSQEGGRALTYEQFF.

J is TRBJ2-7 and V is TRBV9; 9 positions agree with TRBD2. The CDR3 length is 16 residues. The trim removed 4 bases at V and 3 bases at J, leaving 11 bases unmatched. The germline V gene has CDR1 SGDLS and CDR2 YYNGEE. Here the CDR3 DNA reads TGTGCCAGCAGCCCAAGCGGACTAGCGATCGACTACGAGCAGTACTTC. As protein: CASSPSGLAIDYEQYF. Together with reference TRBV9 and TRBJ2-7, the CDR3 gives the full variable domain: DSGVTQTPKHLITATGQRVTLRCSPRSGDLSVYWYQQSLDQGLQFLIQYYNGEERAKGNILERFSAQQFPDLHSELNLSSLELGDSALYFCASSPSGLAIDYEQYFGPGTRLTVT.

The chain carries TRBV5-1 and TRBJ1-3; no reliable D call. The germline gives CDR1 SGHRS, CDR2 YFSETQ. V lost 0 bases and J 1 base, leaving 8 bases between the germline ends. This CDR3 spans 15 amino acids. The CDR3 here is CASSLGHTSGNTIYF. As DNA, the CDR3 is TGCGCCAGCAGCTTGGGCCATACTTCTGGAAACACCATATATTTT.

The V and J genes are TRBV15 and TRBJ2-5; D remains ambiguous. This CDR3 contains 14 residues. Looked up from germline, CDR1 is LNHNV and CDR2 is YYDKDF (reference sequence). The germline V and J ends were trimmed by 0 bases and 2 bases, with 7 bases remaining between them. The CDR3 sequence: CATSRDPQQETQYF. CDR3 nucleotide sequence: TGTGCCACCAGCAGAGATCCCCAGCAAGAGACCCAGTACTTC.

The chain carries TRBV9 and TRBJ2-7; D is unclear. This CDR3 contains 11 residues. Germline V gives CDR1 SGDLS, CDR2 YYNGEE. V gave up 3 bases and J gave up 3 bases, with 4 bases separating them. The CDR3 spells CASSDNYEQYF. CDR3 nucleotide sequence: TGTGCCAGCAGCGATAACTACGAGCAGTACTTC.

The chain recombines TRBV5-1 with TRBJ2-7; tentatively, D is TRBD2 (6 bases). This CDR3 has 17 residues. The V gene lost 4 bases and the J gene lost 1 base, with 21 bases spanning the gap. The germline gives CDR1 SGHRS, CDR2 YFSETQ. This chain's CDR3 is CASSNKIADTSSYEQYF. The CDR3 DNA follows: TGCGCCAGCAGCAATAAAATAGCGGATACTTCTTCCTACGAGCAGTACTTC.

The V call is TRBV19, the J call TRBJ2-1; the D is unclear. V was trimmed by 5 bases and J by 6 bases, leaving 8 bases between them. CDR1 and CDR2 (germline): LNHDA, SQIVND (reference sequence). This CDR3 is built from 12 residues. DNA for the CDR3: TGTGCCAGTAGTGAGGTAGGCAATGAGCAGTTCTTC. Protein sequence: CASSEVGNEQFF. Full variable domain (remainder filled in from reference TRBV19 and TRBJ2-1): DGGITQSPKYLFRKEGQNVTLSCEQNLNHDAMYWYRQDPGQGLRLIYYSQIVNDFQKGDIAEGYSVSREKKESFPLTVTSAQKNPTAFYLCASSEVGNEQFFGPGTRLTVL.

J is TRBJ1-2 and V is TRBV5-6; D remains ambiguous. The CDR3 is made up of 15 amino acids. Trimming cost V 4 bases and J 7 bases, with 20 bases left between them. The germline gives CDR1 SGHDT, CDR2 YYEEEE. CDR3 in amino acids: CASSHPRAQYVGYTF. CDR3 DNA: TGTGCCAGCAGCCATCCCAGAGCACAGTATGTTGGCTACACCTTC.

Only a few counts were recorded for this clone. The rearrangement joins TRBV11-2 to TRBJ2-2; D may be TRBD2 (5 bases). CDR1 is SGHAT, CDR2 FQNNGV, per germline. The CDR3 has 15 residues. V was trimmed by 5 bases and J by 2 bases, leaving 12 bases between them. Here the CDR3 reads CASSQRRTNTGELFF. CDR3 in DNA: TGTGCCAGCAGCCAACGGCGGACTAACACCGGGGAGCTGTTTTTT.

This chain links TRBV10-3 with TRBJ2-2; the match to TRBD1 covers 10 bases. The CDR3 sequence is 14 residues long. The J segment lost 2 bases and the V segment lost 10 bases, leaving 4 bases of the junction unmatched. Germline lookup yields CDR1 ENHRY and CDR2 SYGVKD. CDR3 coding DNA: TGTGCCAGTCAGACAGGGGGCAACACCGGGGAGCTGTTTTTT. Amino acid sequence: CASQTGGNTGELFF.

Written as DNA, the CDR3 is TGTGCCATCGGACAGTATTCTTACAATGAGCAGTTCTTC. This translates into CAIGQYSYNEQFF. The rearrangement links TRBV30 to TRBJ2-1; maybe TRBD1 (6 bases). CDR1 GTSNPN and CDR2 SVGIG come from the germline V gene (reference sequence). This CDR3 comprises 13 residues. The V gene lost 8 bases and the J gene lost 4 bases, with 15 bases spanning the gap.

The chain has TRBV4-2 and TRBJ2-1; 7 nucleotides align to TRBD2. Germline V gene sequence: CDR1 LGHNA, CDR2 YNFKEQ. V shed 4 bases and J 3 bases; nucleotides not matched to a gene: 9. The CDR3 covers 16 residues. In nucleotides, the CDR3 is TGTGCCAGCAGCCGGATAGAGGAGCGGGACTACAATGAGCAGTTCTTC. Encoded protein: CASSRIEERDYNEQFF.

The rearrangement links TRBV19 to TRBJ1-6, with TRBD1 as a possible D gene (5 bases). Trimming removed 9 bases at V and 7 bases at J, with 13 bases between. Germline assignment: CDR1 LNHDA and CDR2 SQIVND (reference sequence). The CDR3 totals 13 residues. The CDR3, as DNA: TGTGCCAGCCGTCGCGACAGAAATTCACCCCTCCACTTT. Its translation: CASRRDRNSPLHF.

This clone was seen just once. An end of the junction does not agree with germline; a read error may underlie this. The chain couples TRBV7-9 to TRBJ2-1; no reliable D call. The length of the CDR3 is 14 residues. CDR1 and CDR2 (germline): SEHNR, FQNEAQ (reference sequence). The CDR3 is CSSSLDLSYNEQFF. CDR3 bases: TGTTCCAGCAGCTTAGACTTATCCTACAATGAGCAGTTCTTC.

The chain is built from TRBV29-1 and TRBJ2-5; D perhaps matches TRBD2 (5 bases). This CDR3 comprises 11 residues. Deletions cut 6 bases from V and 2 bases from J, with 7 bases between. CDR1 SQVTM and CDR2 ANQGSEA come from the germline V gene. In nucleotides, the CDR3 is TGCAGCGTCCGGGAACAAGAGACCCAGTACTTC. It specifies CSVREQETQYF.

The V gene is TRBV7-2, the J gene TRBJ2-3, with 8 bases identical to TRBD1. Germline-derived CDR1 and CDR2 are SGHTA and FQGNSA. The CDR3 is made up of 15 amino acids. The V segment lost 4 bases and the J segment 2 bases; nucleotides outside the gene matches: 5. The CDR3 sequence: CASSSDRVVTDTQYF. The DNA of the CDR3 is TGTGCCAGCAGCTCGGACAGGGTTGTCACAGATACGCAGTATTTT.

This rearrangement joins TRBV10-1 to TRBJ2-5; the D is unclear. The J call may be in error: the DNA end matches TRBJ2-7 better. CDR3 length: 14 residues. Germline CDR1 reads WNHNN; CDR2 reads SYGVQD (reference sequence). CDR3 loop: CASSEWASSYEQYF. The CDR3 DNA follows: TGCGCCAGCAGTGAGTGGGCTAGCTCCTACGAGCAGTACTTC.

The chain joins TRBV19 to TRBJ2-1, with 12 bases matching TRBD2. The germline V gene has CDR1 LNHDA and CDR2 SQIVND (reference sequence). The CDR3 runs to 17 residues. J was trimmed by 0 bases and V by 7 bases; bases with no gene match: 7. The CDR3: CASKLAGGTTSYNEQFF. CDR3 bases: TGTGCCAGTAAACTAGCGGGAGGAACCACCTCCTACAATGAGCAGTTCTTC.

The V call is TRBV11-2, the J call TRBJ1-2; 7 bases map to TRBD1. The CDR3 is 15 residues long. Germline assignment: CDR1 SGHAT and CDR2 FQNNGV. Trimming took 0 bases from V and 7 from J; bases not matched to a gene: 8. CDR3 residues: CASSLEGQIKFGYTF. In DNA, the CDR3 is TGTGCCAGCAGCTTAGAGGGACAGATCAAATTTGGCTACACCTTC.

The chain uses TRBV7-8 and TRBJ1-1; 9 bases align to TRBD1. V shed 6 bases, J shed 4 bases, and the junction held 9 bases outside the gene matches. CDR1 is SGHVS and CDR2 is FQNEAQ in the germline V gene. This CDR3 region has 15 residues. CDR3 in DNA: TGTGCCAGCAGTCCCGGGACAGGGTCGAGCACTGAAGCTTTCTTT. It encodes CASSPGTGSSTEAFF.

The V call is TRBV2, the J call TRBJ1-1, with D perhaps TRBD1 (5 bases). V lost 3 bases, J lost 8 bases, and 16 bases lay in between. CDR1 and CDR2 from the germline V gene are SNHLY and FYNNEI. This CDR3 spans 14 amino acids. CDR3 loop: CASSEFPGKVEAFF. In nucleotides, the CDR3 is TGTGCCAGCAGTGAGTTTCCAGGGAAAGTCGAAGCTTTCTTT.

This sequence joins TRBV30 and TRBJ1-2; no clear D. Germline loops: CDR1 GTSNPN, CDR2 SVGIG (reference sequence). This CDR3 is built from 16 residues. Trimming left V 0 bases short and J 4 bases short, with 18 bases between. The CDR3 protein is CAWSVRNVRRVYGYTF. DNA of the CDR3: TGTGCCTGGAGTGTACGTAACGTCAGGAGGGTCTATGGCTACACCTTC. The whole variable domain, remainder taken from reference TRBV30 and TRBJ1-2, is SQTIHQWPATLVQPVGSPLSLECTVEGTSNPNLYWYRQAAGRGLQLLFYSVGIGQISSEVPQNLSASRPQDRQFILSSKKLLLSDSGFYLCAWSVRNVRRVYGYTFGSGTRLTVV.

About this clone itself: Lacking the conserved final phenylalanine or tryptophan, this CDR3 likely reflects a read error. The chain combines TRBV2 with TRBJ1-1; no firm D call. V lost 4 bases and J lost 5, with 14 bases in between. The germline gives CDR1 SNHLY, CDR2 FYNNEI. The CDR3 contains 14 residues. The CDR3 DNA reads as TGTGCCAGCAGTGTGCGCGCAGGAGGAACTGAAGCTTTCCTT. Protein product: CASSVRAGGTEAFL.

This clone was seen a handful of times. This chain uses TRBV27 with TRBJ1-1; D remains ambiguous. The CDR3 consists of 12 residues. Germline CDR1 and CDR2: MNHEY and SMNVEV (reference sequence). With 7 bases removed from V and 1 base from J, the gap between germline ends came to 7 bases. The CDR3 sequence is CASKHPNTEAFF. The CDR3 DNA follows: TGTGCCAGCAAACACCCGAACACTGAAGCTTTCTTT.

The chain combines TRBV18 with TRBJ1-1, with D uncertain. V shed 5 bases and J shed 1 base, with 11 bases lying between them. CDR1 is KGHSH and CDR2 is LQKENI in the germline V gene. CDR3 size: 14 residues. CDR3 amino acids: CASSVTESNTEAFF. In DNA form, the CDR3 reads TGTGCCAGCTCAGTAACAGAATCGAACACTGAAGCTTTCTTT.